This T cell receptor beta chain was retrieved from a study of beta chain features in type 1 diabetes. Overall study findings and caveats: Shorter TCRB CDR3s, moderately but significantly so, marked every one of the four CD4+ subsets in Type 1 diabetes patients.

This clone was picked up a small number of times. As yet, its antigen is unknown. Germline V gene lookup returns CDR1 KGHSH and CDR2 LQKENI. This CDR3 is built from 14 residues. Trimming cost V 6 bases and J 8 bases; bases outside gene matches: 6. The authors reverse transcribed all of the isolated RNA, so sequencing captured expressed TCRB transcripts. TCRdb's table, derived via immunoSEQ multiplex PCR, lists solely in-frame clones and lacks some. The table has under 400,000 clones, over 9.5% seen once. The source is a woman aged 18 to 35 with type 1 diabetes. The chain employs TRBV18 and TRBJ2-4, with TRBD2 matching 11 bases. Sequences were obtained from naive CD4+ T cells from blood. The DNA of the CDR3 is TGTGCCAGCTCGTTCGGGACTAGCGGTGACATTCAGTACTTC. This encodes CASSFGTSGDIQYF.